This T cell receptor beta chain was documented in a study of blood T cell repertoires in COVID-19. Participant age was about 18 to 89 years, and participants resided in approximately 25 US areas. Grouping used clinical history reported by participants in a survey and questionnaire. In Cohort 3, a recovered donor had either two negative PCRs, clearance, or symptom resolution. The CDR3 extends over 12 amino acids. The V gene lost 3 bases and the J gene lost 9 bases, with 9 bases spanning the gap. In germline, CDR1 is MNHEY, CDR2 SVGAGI. Per the authors' pipeline: Cell counts per sample came from amplifying reference gene primers. Clones were read by immunoSEQ multiplex PCR, and TCRdb kept only the in-frame ones, dropping some. V and J calls and clone size come straight from that table; D and trimming were deduced from the DNA. The data contain roughly 180,000 clones, around 82% of them singletons.

This receptor was taken from a man aged 35-49 years who had recovered from COVID-19. The chain employs TRBV6-5 and TRBJ1-5; D gene ambiguous. Sequenced: PBMCs or T cells enriched from blood (not recorded which). DNA of the CDR3: TGTGCCAGCAGTTATTCAGGTGGGCCCCAGCATTTT. It encodes CASSYSGGPQHF.